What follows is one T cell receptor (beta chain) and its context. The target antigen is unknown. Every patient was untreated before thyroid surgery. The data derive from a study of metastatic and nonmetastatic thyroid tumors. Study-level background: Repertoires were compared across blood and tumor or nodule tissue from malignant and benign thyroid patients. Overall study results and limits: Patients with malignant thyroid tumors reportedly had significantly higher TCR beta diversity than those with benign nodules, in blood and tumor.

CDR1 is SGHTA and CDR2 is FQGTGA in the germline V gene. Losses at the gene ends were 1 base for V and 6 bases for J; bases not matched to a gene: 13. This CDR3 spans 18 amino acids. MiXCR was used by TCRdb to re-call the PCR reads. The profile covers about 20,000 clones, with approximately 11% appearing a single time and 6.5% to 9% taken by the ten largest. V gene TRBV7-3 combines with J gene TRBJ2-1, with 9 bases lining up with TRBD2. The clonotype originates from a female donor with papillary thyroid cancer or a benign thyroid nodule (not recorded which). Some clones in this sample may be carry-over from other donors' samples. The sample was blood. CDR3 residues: CASSLRASGIRLGNEQFF. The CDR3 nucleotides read TGTGCCAGCAGCTTAAGGGCTAGCGGGATCAGGTTGGGCAATGAGCAGTTCTTC.